These T cell receptor beta chains were read from a single sample in a study of T cell responses to AZD1222 COVID-19 vaccine. The protocol was immunoSEQ multiplex PCR, while the TCRdb copy is restricted to in-frame clones and leaves out a portion. The sample includes fewer than 200,000 clones, just over 90% of them seen just once. The material sequenced was peripheral blood, taken 28 days after the second AZD1222 dose. These receptors were collected from an adult who received the AZD1222 COVID-19 vaccine. The CDR3 runs from the conserved cysteine through the conserved F or W. The D gene is left open where the match is weak. Size tells how often a clone was seen (once, few, many) or the class of an expanded clone, and some rows leave it out.

D	J	V	size	CDR3	DNA
-	TRBJ2-1	TRBV19	-	CASSPSASGNEQFF	TGTGCCAGTAGTCCAAGCGCCTCCGGCAATGAGCAGTTCTTC
-	TRBJ2-2	TRBV7-2	-	CASSLVLAAGYTGELFF	TGTGCCAGCAGCTTAGTACTAGCCGCCGGTTACACCGGGGAGCTGTTTTTT
TRBD2	TRBJ2-1	TRBV7-6	-	CASSKREVDNEQFF	TGTGCCAGCAGCAAGCGGGAGGTGGACAATGAGCAGTTCTTC
-	TRBJ2-7	TRBV2	-	CASSPDTYEQYF	TGTGCCAGCAGTCCGGACACCTACGAGCAGTACTTC
TRBD1	TRBJ1-2	TRBV5-4	-	CASSPGQGYYGYTF	TGTGCCAGCAGCCCCGGACAGGGCTACTATGGCTACACCTTC
-	TRBJ2-7	TRBV29-1	-	CSGGRRLSSYEQYF	TGCAGCGGGGGACGTCGGCTTAGCTCCTACGAGCAGTACTTC
TRBD1	TRBJ1-3	TRBV7-2	-	CASSLGRQGRRNTIYF	TGTGCCAGCAGCTTAGGACGACAGGGACGGAGAAACACCATATATTTT
-	TRBJ1-5	TRBV7-2	-	CASSLGSGLNQPQHF	TGTGCCAGCAGCTTAGGGTCAGGGCTCAATCAGCCCCAGCATTTT
-	TRBJ1-2	TRBV6-5	-	CASIPTGFYGYTF	TGTGCCAGCATTCCGACAGGCTTCTATGGCTACACCTTC
TRBD1	TRBJ2-2	TRBV11-1	-	CASSRQGLGTGELFF	TGTGCCAGCAGCCGACAGGGGTTGGGCACCGGGGAGCTGTTTTTT
-	TRBJ2-1	TRBV24-1	-	CATSAYPGGSEQFF	TGTGCCACCAGTGCTTATCCAGGGGGGAGTGAGCAGTTCTTC
-	TRBJ2-5	TRBV14	once	CASSQDRTQYF	TGTGCCAGCAGCCAAGACAGGACCCAGTACTTC
-	TRBJ1-1	TRBV10-2	-	CASRGWDAKNTEAFF	TGCGCCAGCAGGGGGTGGGATGCTAAGAACACTGAAGCTTTCTTT
TRBD1	TRBJ1-2	TRBV6-5	-	CASSKSGTGYYGYTF	TGTGCCAGCAGTAAATCCGGGACAGGATACTATGGCTACACCTTC
-	TRBJ1-4	TRBV25-1	-	CASSELGRGATNEKLFF	TGTGCCAGCAGTGAGTTGGGGAGAGGGGCAACTAATGAAAAACTGTTTTTT
-	TRBJ2-6	TRBV5-5	-	CASSFHSGDSGANVLTF	TGTGCCAGCAGCTTCCATTCAGGAGACTCTGGGGCCAACGTCCTGACTTTC
-	TRBJ1-3	TRBV7-8	-	CASSPQGAGTSGNTIYF	TGTGCCAGCAGTCCACAGGGAGCTGGGACCTCTGGAAACACCATATATTTT
-	TRBJ2-7	TRBV11-3	-	CASSLGGPRGNEQYF	TGTGCCAGCAGCTTGGGAGGGCCCAGGGGAAACGAGCAGTACTTC
TRBD1	TRBJ1-2	TRBV27	-	CASSLQGGNYGYTF	TGTGCCAGCAGTTTACAGGGGGGTAACTATGGCTACACCTTC
-	TRBJ1-3	TRBV19	few	CASSIGQDHSGNTIYF	TGTGCCAGTAGTATCGGCCAGGACCACTCTGGAAACACCATATATTTT
-	TRBJ1-5	TRBV7-2	-	CASSLGRSNQPQHF	TGTGCCAGCAGCTTGGGCCGGAGTAATCAGCCCCAGCATTTT
TRBD1	TRBJ2-5	TRBV9	-	CASNRGRRSETQYF	TGTGCCAGCAACAGGGGCCGCAGGTCAGAGACCCAGTACTTC
-	TRBJ2-4	TRBV18	-	CASSPTTGLAKNIQYF	TGTGCCAGCTCACCAACCACAGGGTTAGCCAAAAACATTCAGTACTTC
-	TRBJ1-1	TRBV2	-	CASSEDRAREAFF	TGTGCCAGCAGTGAAGACAGGGCTCGGGAAGCTTTCTTT
TRBD2	TRBJ2-1	TRBV6-5	-	CASSSWTSGRENEQFF	TGTGCCAGCAGTTCTTGGACTAGCGGGAGGGAAAATGAGCAGTTCTTC
-	TRBJ2-5	TRBV6-1	-	CASSEPSFNQETQYF	TGTGCCAGCAGTGAGCCGAGCTTCAACCAAGAGACCCAGTACTTC
TRBD2	TRBJ2-4	TRBV19	-	CASSGKFLAALAKNIQYF	TGTGCCAGTAGTGGGAAATTCCTAGCGGCTCTAGCCAAAAACATTCAGTACTTC
-	TRBJ1-2	TRBV16	-	CASSPGYGYTF	TGTGCCAGCAGCCCGGGGTATGGCTACACCTTC
-	TRBJ1-6	TRBV3-1/TRBV3-2	-	CASSFAPNSPLHF	TGTGCCAGCAGCTTTGCCCCGAATTCACCCCTCCACTTT
-	TRBJ1-1	TRBV9	-	CASTPTNTYTEAFF	TGTGCCAGCACCCCTACGAACACGTACACTGAAGCTTTCTTT
TRBD1	TRBJ1-2	TRBV19	once	CASTDRGLVGYTF	TGTGCCAGTACCGACAGGGGGCTCGTTGGCTACACCTTC
-	TRBJ1-1	TRBV5-6	once	CASSLGGEAFF	TGTGCCAGCAGCCTAGGGGGTGAAGCTTTCTTT
-	TRBJ2-7	TRBV2	-	CASSSGSHEQYF	TGTGCCAGCAGCTCAGGGTCCCACGAGCAGTACTTC
TRBD1	TRBJ2-5	TRBV7-3	-	CASSWTGGETQYF	TGTGCCAGCAGCTGGACAGGCGGAGAGACCCAGTACTTC
TRBD1	TRBJ2-3	TRBV30	-	CAWGGTGRTDTQYF	TGTGCCTGGGGGGGGACAGGGAGGACAGATACGCAGTATTTT
-	TRBJ1-4	TRBV11-2	-	CASSPARGAGEKLFF	TGTGCCAGCAGCCCCGCCAGGGGCGCGGGGGAAAAACTGTTTTTT
-	TRBJ2-1	TRBV5-6	-	CASSLEWLDNEQFF	TGTGCCAGCAGCTTGGAATGGTTAGACAATGAGCAGTTCTTC
TRBD2	TRBJ2-2	TRBV4-1	once	CASSQAGLAGGTGELFF	TGCGCCAGCAGCCAAGCAGGGTTAGCGGGGGGGACCGGGGAGCTGTTTTTT
-	TRBJ1-3	TRBV4-3	once	CASSALGSGASGNTIYF	TGCGCCAGCAGCGCGCTCGGCAGCGGGGCTTCTGGAAACACCATATATTTT
TRBD1	TRBJ1-6	TRBV27	-	CASSLGRGLSPLHF	TGTGCCAGCAGTTTGGGCAGGGGGCTATCACCCCTCCACTTT
-	TRBJ1-4	TRBV19	-	CASSIWSATNEKLFF	TGTGCCAGTAGTATTTGGTCGGCAACTAATGAAAAACTGTTTTTT
-	TRBJ2-3	TRBV11-3	few	CASSSVSDTQYF	TGTGCCAGCAGCTCCGTTTCGGATACGCAGTATTTT
-	TRBJ1-3	TRBV11-2	-	CASSEGSRLYSGNTIYF	TGTGCCAGCAGTGAGGGATCCAGGCTTTACTCTGGAAACACCATATATTTT
-	TRBJ1-1	TRBV27	once	CASSFGLMNTEAFF	TGTGCCAGCAGTTTTGGGTTAATGAACACTGAAGCTTTCTTT
-	TRBJ1-5	TRBV19	-	CASTIRQPSNQPQHF	TGTGCCAGTACCATAAGACAGCCGTCCAATCAGCCCCAGCATTTT
TRBD1	TRBJ1-1	TRBV19	-	CASSIIRDRAFF	TGTGCCAGTAGTATCATCCGGGACAGGGCTTTCTTT
TRBD1	TRBJ1-4	TRBV19	once	CASSWVDRENEKLFF	TGTGCCAGTAGTTGGGTGGACAGGGAGAATGAAAAACTGTTTTTT
TRBD2	TRBJ2-1	TRBV7-9	few	CASSWTSGYYNEQFF	TGTGCCAGCAGCTGGACTAGCGGGTACTACAATGAGCAGTTCTTC
-	TRBJ1-2	TRBV5-8	-	CASSLPENYGYTF	TGTGCCAGCAGCTTGCCCGAAAACTATGGCTACACCTTC
-	TRBJ2-7	TRBV2	-	CASSKQGYEQYF	TGTGCCAGCAGTAAACAGGGCTACGAGCAGTACTTC
-	TRBJ1-1	TRBV9	once	CASSSQGFSTEAFF	TGTGCCAGCAGCTCTCAAGGGTTTAGCACTGAAGCTTTCTTT
-	TRBJ2-1	TRBV5-1	-	CASSLGQYNEQFF	TGCGCCAGCAGCTTGGGACAGTACAATGAGCAGTTCTTC
-	TRBJ1-1	TRBV9	-	CASSARGMNTEAFF	TGTGCCAGCAGTGCTCGGGGCATGAACACTGAAGCTTTCTTT
TRBD1	TRBJ1-1	TRBV7-2	-	CASSFKGAATEAFF	TGTGCCAGCAGCTTTAAGGGGGCGGCCACTGAAGCTTTCTTT
TRBD2	TRBJ2-1	TRBV11-3	-	CASSPRASGPYNEQFF	TGTGCCAGCAGCCCCCGGGCTAGCGGTCCCTACAATGAGCAGTTCTTC
-	TRBJ1-4	TRBV19	-	CASIDRDGNEKLFF	TGTGCCAGTATCGACCGGGACGGAAATGAAAAACTGTTTTTT
TRBD2	TRBJ2-5	TRBV11-2	-	CASSGLAGRQETQYF	TGTGCCAGCAGCGGACTAGCGGGGCGCCAAGAGACCCAGTACTTC
-	TRBJ2-7	TRBV7-2	-	CASSLERGPYEQYF	TGTGCCAGCAGCTTAGAACGCGGCCCCTACGAGCAGTACTTC
-	TRBJ1-3	TRBV7-6	-	CASSSDRLSGNTIYF	TGTGCCAGCAGCTCGGACAGACTCTCTGGAAACACCATATATTTT
-	TRBJ1-3	TRBV30	-	CAWSVRRGGNTIYF	TGTGCCTGGAGTGTACGCAGGGGTGGAAACACCATATATTTT